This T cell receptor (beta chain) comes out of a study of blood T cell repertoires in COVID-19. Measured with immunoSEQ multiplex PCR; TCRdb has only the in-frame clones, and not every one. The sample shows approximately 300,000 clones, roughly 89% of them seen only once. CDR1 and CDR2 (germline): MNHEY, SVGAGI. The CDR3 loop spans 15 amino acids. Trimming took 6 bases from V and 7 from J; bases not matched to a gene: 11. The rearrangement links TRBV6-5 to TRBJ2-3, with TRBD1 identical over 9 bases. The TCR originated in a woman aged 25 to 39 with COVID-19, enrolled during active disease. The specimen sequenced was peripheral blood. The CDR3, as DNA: TGTGCCAGCAGCCTAGACAGGGGGGCTGTGAATACGCAGTATTTT. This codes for CASSLDRGAVNTQYF.